This T cell receptor beta chain comes out of a study of cytomegalovirus exposure and HLA in healthy donors. Study-level results: Because they were indistinguishable, some V segments, including TRBV6-2 and TRBV6-3, were excluded. Association with HLA alleles at 0.05 false discovery rate was found for 15,000 or so TCR beta sequences in a later analysis. Productive status was seen about 90% or about 30% of the time for most TCR beta V segments in an earlier analysis.

Germline CDR1 SNHLY, CDR2 FYNNEI. The CDR3 is 12 residues long. The V gene lost 4 bases and the J gene lost 12 bases, with 16 bases spanning the gap. PCR employed 60 Vbeta and 13 Jbeta primers. TCRdb keeps only in-frame clones here, not all; method: immunoSEQ multiplex PCR. This sample has roughly 80,000 clones; roughly two thirds occur once, and the top ten carry about 16%. Details on this clone: Its matching antigen is unknown.

The rearrangement uses TRBV2 and TRBJ2-7; maybe TRBD1 (7 bases). The sequencing sample was made of PBMCs. This clonotype was obtained from a woman in her 40s in good health and CMV-seropositive. The CDR3 spells CASSVEGAQRYF. In DNA form, the CDR3 reads TGTGCCAGCAGTGTGGAGGGGGCGCAGCGGTACTTC.